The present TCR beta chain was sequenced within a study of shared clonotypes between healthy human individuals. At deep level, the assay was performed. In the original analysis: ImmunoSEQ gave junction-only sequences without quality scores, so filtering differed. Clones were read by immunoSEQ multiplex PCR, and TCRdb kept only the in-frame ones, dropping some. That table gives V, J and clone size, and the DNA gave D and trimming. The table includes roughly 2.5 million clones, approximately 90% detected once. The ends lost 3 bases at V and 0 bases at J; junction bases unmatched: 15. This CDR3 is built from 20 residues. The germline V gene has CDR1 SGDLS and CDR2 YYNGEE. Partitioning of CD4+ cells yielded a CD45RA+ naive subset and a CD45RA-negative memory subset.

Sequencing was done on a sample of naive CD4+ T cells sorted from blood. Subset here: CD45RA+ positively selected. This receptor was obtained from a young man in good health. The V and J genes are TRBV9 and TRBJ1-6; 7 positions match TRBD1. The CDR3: CASSDPPGGGLSSYNSPLHF. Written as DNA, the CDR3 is TGTGCCAGCAGCGACCCCCCGGGAGGGGGCCTTAGCTCCTATAATTCACCCCTCCACTTT.